These T cell receptor beta chains were read from a single sample in a study of glioma-infiltrating T cells after dendritic cell vaccination. TCRdb's table, derived via immunoSEQ multiplex PCR, lists solely in-frame clones and lacks some. Among nearly 85,000 clones listed, roughly 89% were seen once. The input for sequencing was blood, taken before dendritic cell vaccination. The source of these receptors is a human donor with glioblastoma. CDR3s include the opening cysteine and the closing phenylalanine or tryptophan. The D gene is left open where the match is weak. The listing skips clone size in some rows; elsewhere it reads once, few, many or a size class.

J gene | V gene | clone size | D gene | CDR3 protein | CDR3 DNA
TRBJ1-5 | TRBV30 | - | - | CAWSRGQSNQPQHF | TGTGCCTGGAGTAGAGGACAGAGCAATCAGCCCCAGCATTTT
TRBJ2-7 | TRBV6-6 | - | TRBD2 | CASSYSSAGASEQYF | TGTGCCAGCAGTTACTCCTCAGCGGGAGCTTCCGAGCAGTACTTC
TRBJ2-7 | TRBV6-5 | - | TRBD1 | CASSRARGPYEQYF | TGTGCCAGCAGTCGAGCTAGGGGGCCCTACGAGCAGTACTTC
TRBJ1-3 | TRBV19 | - | - | CASSIEVSSGNTIYF | TGTGCCAGTAGTATCGAGGTGAGCTCTGGAAACACCATATATTTT
TRBJ1-1 | TRBV7-3 | - | TRBD1 | CASSAAGGQNTEAFF | TGTGCCAGCAGCGCGGCAGGGGGCCAGAACACTGAAGCTTTCTTT
TRBJ2-1 | TRBV11-2 | - | - | CASSLGGQAGGGEQFF | TGTGCCAGCAGCTTAGGGGGACAGGCGGGAGGGGGTGAGCAGTTCTTC
TRBJ1-3 | TRBV5-4 | - | - | CASSLWTANTIYF | TGTGCCAGCAGCTTGTGGACAGCAAACACCATATATTTT
TRBJ1-1 | TRBV6-5 | - | - | CASSLIGGNTEAFF | TGTGCCAGCAGTCTGATAGGGGGTAACACTGAAGCTTTCTTT
TRBJ1-1 | TRBV6-5 | - | TRBD1 | CASRDRGQAEAFF | TGTGCCAGCAGAGACAGGGGTCAGGCTGAAGCTTTCTTT
TRBJ2-2 | TRBV11-2 | - | TRBD1 | CASRPPGQGGTGELFF | TGTGCCAGCAGACCCCCGGGACAGGGGGGGACCGGGGAGCTGTTTTTT
TRBJ1-1 | TRBV18 | - | TRBD1 | CASSPGQTNTEAFF | TGTGCCAGCTCACCGGGACAGACGAACACTGAAGCTTTCTTT
TRBJ2-7 | TRBV7-8 | - | TRBD1 | CASSLVGGEYEQYF | TGTGCCAGCAGCTTAGTAGGGGGCGAATACGAGCAGTACTTC
TRBJ2-4 | TRBV6-1 | once | - | CASSESGNIQYF | TGTGCCAGCAGTGAGTCGGGAAACATTCAGTACTTC
TRBJ2-2 | TRBV29-1 | - | TRBD1 | CSGRTGGSGELFF | TGCAGCGGTAGGACAGGGGGAAGTGGGGAGCTGTTTTTT
TRBJ2-7 | TRBV5-5 | once | - | CASIPEGAGESYEQYF | TGTGCCAGCATCCCGGAGGGGGCAGGGGAATCCTACGAGCAGTACTTC
TRBJ2-1 | TRBV19 | few | TRBD2 | CASSPGLLAGPDNEQFF | TGTGCCAGTAGTCCGGGTCTTCTAGCGGGGCCAGACAATGAGCAGTTCTTC
TRBJ2-7 | TRBV5-5 | - | - | CASSPPPREGTDEQYF | TGTGCCAGCAGCCCCCCCCCTCGTGAGGGTACGGACGAGCAGTACTTC
TRBJ2-1 | TRBV30 | - | TRBD2 | CAWSEGLAGHNEQFF | TGTGCCTGGAGCGAGGGACTAGCGGGGCACAATGAGCAGTTCTTC
TRBJ2-5 | TRBV19 | - | TRBD2 | CASSKGTSGTQYF | TGTGCCAGTAGTAAAGGGACTAGCGGGACCCAGTACTTC
TRBJ2-2 | TRBV7-2 | once | TRBD2 | CASSLDSGGNGELFF | TGTGCCAGCAGCTTAGATAGCGGGGGGAACGGGGAGCTGTTTTTT
TRBJ1-4 | TRBV2 | few | - | CASSDKSGEKLFF | TGTGCCAGCAGTGATAAGTCAGGGGAAAAACTGTTTTTT
TRBJ1-1 | TRBV6-5 | - | - | CASSEITLNTEAFF | TGTGCCAGCAGTGAAATAACTCTGAACACTGAAGCTTTCTTT
TRBJ1-3 | TRBV15 | once | - | CATSRDGQIGNTIYF | TGTGCCACCAGCAGAGATGGGCAGATTGGAAACACCATATATTTT
TRBJ2-1 | TRBV5-1 | - | - | CASSLDQGRANEQFF | TGCGCCAGCAGCTTGGATCAGGGGCGGGCCAATGAGCAGTTCTTC
TRBJ1-4 | TRBV2 | - | TRBD1 | CASSVGDRDATNEKLFF | TGTGCCAGCAGTGTGGGGGACAGGGATGCAACTAATGAAAAACTGTTTTTT
TRBJ2-2 | TRBV10-3 | - | - | CAISGADPGELFF | TGTGCCATCAGTGGGGCTGACCCCGGGGAGCTGTTTTTT
TRBJ2-1 | TRBV7-2 | once | TRBD2 | CASSLVLRASGFDNEQFF | TGTGCCAGCAGCTTAGTCTTAAGGGCTAGCGGGTTCGACAATGAGCAGTTCTTC
TRBJ1-1 | TRBV14 | - | - | CASSQDYGVLNTEAFF | TGTGCCAGCAGCCAAGATTACGGGGTTTTGAACACTGAAGCTTTCTTT
TRBJ1-1 | TRBV5-1 | - | - | CASSENLGAEAFF | TGCGCCAGCAGCGAGAACCTCGGGGCTGAAGCTTTCTTT
TRBJ2-2 | TRBV7-3 | - | - | CASSLHAGATGELFF | TGTGCCAGCAGCTTACACGCGGGGGCGACCGGGGAGCTGTTTTTT
TRBJ1-1 | TRBV9 | - | - | CASSVVSDTEAFF | TGTGCCAGCAGCGTAGTGTCGGACACTGAAGCTTTCTTT
TRBJ2-2 | TRBV5-1 | - | - | CASSPGTNTGELFF | TGCGCCAGCAGCCCCGGGACTAACACCGGGGAGCTGTTTTTT
TRBJ1-2 | TRBV19 | - | TRBD1 | CASSPGQGLYGYTF | TGTGCCAGTAGTCCCGGACAGGGGTTGTATGGCTACACCTTC
TRBJ1-2 | TRBV6-1 | - | - | CASREGPPRGYTF | TGTGCCAGCAGGGAGGGCCCCCCGCGGGGCTACACCTTC
TRBJ2-3 | TRBV18 | - | - | CASSPPDYSTDTQYF | TGTGCCAGCTCACCACCTGACTATTCCACAGATACGCAGTATTTT
TRBJ2-7 | TRBV6-6 | - | - | CASSYSYRDEQYF | TGTGCCAGCAGTTACTCGTACAGGGACGAGCAGTACTTC
TRBJ2-1 | TRBV5-1 | - | - | CASSIAGANNEQFF | TGCGCCAGCAGCATCGCAGGGGCGAACAATGAGCAGTTCTTC
TRBJ1-1 | TRBV11-3 | - | TRBD1 | CASSVTGTGGGNTEAFF | TGTGCCAGCAGCGTCACCGGGACAGGGGGCGGGAACACTGAAGCTTTCTTT
TRBJ1-1 | TRBV7-8 | - | - | CASSWKGQMNTEAFF | TGTGCCAGCAGCTGGAAAGGACAGATGAACACTGAAGCTTTCTTT
TRBJ1-5 | TRBV6-1 | - | TRBD1 | CASSESYGGGQASNQPQHF | TGTGCCAGCAGTGAATCTTACGGGGGTGGACAGGCGAGCAATCAGCCCCAGCATTTT
TRBJ2-5 | TRBV29-1 | - | - | CSVQETLGETQYF | TGCAGCGTACAGGAAACCTTAGGGGAGACCCAGTACTTC
TRBJ2-3 | TRBV9 | once | TRBD2 | CASSVIAGGSDTQYF | TGTGCCAGCAGCGTAATAGCGGGGGGGTCAGATACGCAGTATTTT
TRBJ1-1 | TRBV10-1 | - | - | CASSGGAREAFF | TGCGCCAGCAGTGGCGGGGCGAGAGAAGCTTTCTTT